Listed here are 17 T cell receptor beta chains from one sample, sequenced in a study of cytomegalovirus exposure and HLA in healthy donors. PCR involved 60 Vbeta and 13 Jbeta primers. Generated by immunoSEQ multiplex PCR, the TCRdb table keeps only in-frame clones and is missing some. The sample lists about 140,000 clones, around 80% occurring once. Sequences were obtained from PBMCs. The source of these receptors is a man in his forties or fifties in good health and CMV-seropositive.

The CDR3 region is CASSFVSEAFF. The CDR3 DNA is TGTGCCAGCAGCTTTGTATCTGAAGCTTTCTTT. This rearrangement joins TRBV11-2 to TRBJ1-1; D gene uncertain. V lost 3 bases, J lost 6 bases, and 5 bases lay in between. Germline V gene sequence: CDR1 SGHAT, CDR2 FQNNGV. The CDR3 is 11 residues long.

The gene calls are TRBV11-1 and TRBJ1-2; TRBD1 is a possible D gene (5 bases). The CDR3 is 12 residues long. CDR1 is SGHAT, CDR2 FQDESV, per germline (reference sequence). Trimming shortened V by 1 base and J by 6 bases, and 6 bases separated the two germline ends. The CDR3 coding sequence is TGTGCCAGCAGCTTAGAAGGGGATGGCTACACCTTC. This encodes CASSLEGDGYTF.

The chain uses TRBV28 and TRBJ2-7, with 8 positions matching TRBD1. Germline CDR1 reads MDHEN; CDR2 reads SYDVKM. CDR3 length equals 14 residues. After removal of 5 bases from V and 2 bases from J, the junction contained 5 bases not matched to a gene. CDR3 sequence: CASSPDRVPYEQYF. CDR3 DNA sequence: TGTGCCAGCAGTCCGGACAGGGTTCCCTACGAGCAGTACTTC.

The chain carries TRBV29-1 and TRBJ2-7, with 7 bases matching TRBD1. This CDR3 has 13 amino acids. Losses at the gene ends were 4 bases for V and 3 bases for J; bases not matched to a gene: 6. CDR1 and CDR2 from the germline V gene are SQVTM and ANQGSEA. CDR3: CSVATGVNYEQYF. Written as DNA, the CDR3 is TGCAGCGTTGCAACAGGGGTGAACTACGAGCAGTACTTC.

There are a few counts of this clone. The V gene is TRBV5-1, the J gene TRBJ2-5; 7 nucleotides match TRBD2. The CDR3 contains 15 residues. CDR1 and CDR2 (germline): SGHRS, YFSETQ. The junction had 9 bases not matched to a gene; V was cut back by 2 bases and J by 5 bases. CDR3 in DNA: TGCGCCAGCAGCTTAAGCGGGACGGCCGAGGAGACCCAGTACTTC. Its protein product is CASSLSGTAEETQYF.

This clone has just one count. The rearrangement uses TRBV6-1 and TRBJ2-4; D ambiguous. Germline values: CDR1 MNHNS, CDR2 SASEGT. CDR3 length: 14 residues. V lost 4 bases and J 0 bases, leaving 7 bases between the germline ends. The CDR3 DNA follows: TGTGCCAGCAGTGTGTCTGTAGCCAAAAACATTCAGTACTTC. Residues: CASSVSVAKNIQYF.

V gene TRBV7-2 combines with J gene TRBJ2-1, with D perhaps matching TRBD1 (6 bases). Germline V gene lookup returns CDR1 SGHTA and CDR2 FQGNSA. The CDR3 spans 16 residues. V dropped 6 bases and J dropped 5 bases, with 20 bases sitting between them. The CDR3 DNA follows: TGTGCCAGCAGGGCAGGGTGGGGGACAACAGACAATGAGCAGTTCTTC. It specifies CASRAGWGTTDNEQFF.

The V call is TRBV11-2, the J call TRBJ2-4; D ambiguous. V lost 6 bases, J lost 15 bases, and 6 bases lay in between. The CDR3 extends over 8 amino acids. From germline, CDR1 is SGHAT and CDR2 FQNNGV. The CDR3 DNA reads TGTGCCAGCAGTTCCCGGTACTTC. This encodes CASSSRYF.

As concerns this clone: The same CDR3 is also encoded by other DNA sequences in this sample. V and J are TRBV29-1 and TRBJ1-5; no clear D gene. Per germline, CDR1 SQVTM and CDR2 ANQGSEA. The CDR3 totals 12 residues. The germline V and J ends were trimmed by 4 bases and 5 bases, with 9 bases remaining between them. In DNA, the CDR3 is TGCAGCGTTGGACGGGGAGATCAGCCCCAGCATTTT. Its protein product is CSVGRGDQPQHF. Based on the CDR3 plus reference TRBV29-1 and TRBJ1-5, the full variable domain is SAVISQKPSRDICQRGTSLTIQCQVDSQVTMMFWYRQQPGQSLTLIATANQGSEATYESGFVIDKFPISRPNLTFSTLTVSNMSPEDSSIYLCSVGRGDQPQHFGDGTRLSIL.

Regarding this clone: At one of its ends the junction is not consistent with the germline gene, which may arise from a read error. The chain combines TRBV7-7 with TRBJ2-1; 10 nucleotides align to TRBD2. CDR3 length equals 13 residues. Germline-derived CDR1 and CDR2 are SSHAT and FNYEAQ (reference sequence). The CDR3 nucleotides read TGTGCTAGCAGTCCCAGCGGGAGGGTTGAGCAGTTCTTC. Amino acid sequence: CASSPSGRVEQFF.

In regard to this clone: It differs at one base from a far larger clone, so likely a read error. This sequence joins TRBV9 and TRBJ2-2; a weak D match, TRBD2 (5 bases). Germline CDR1 SGDLS, CDR2 YYNGEE. V dropped 2 bases and J dropped 0 bases, with 14 bases sitting between them. This CDR3 is 17 amino acids long. The CDR3 spells CASSVRTAFANTGELFF. The CDR3, as DNA: TGTGCCAGCAGCGTTCGGACTGCGTTTGCGAACACCGGGGAGCTGTTTTTT. The variable domain in full, with the rest retrieved from reference TRBV9 and TRBJ2-2, is DSGVTQTPKHLITATGQRVTLRCSPRSGDLSVYWYQQSLDQGLQFLIQYYNGEERAKGNILERFSAQQFPDLHSELNLSSLELGDSALYFCASSVRTAFANTGELFFGEGSRLTVL.

The chain links TRBV6-1 to TRBJ2-5; a possible D gene is TRBD2 (6 bases). The end of the DNA aligns better with TRBJ2-7, so the J call may be wrong. Germline V lookup: CDR1 MNHNS, CDR2 SASEGT. The CDR3 is made up of 14 amino acids. CDR3 nucleotides: TGTGCCAGCACCCCTAGCGTACACTCCTACGAGCAGTACTTC. It is translated as CASTPSVHSYEQYF.

The V gene is TRBV28, the J gene TRBJ2-3; 7 nucleotides match TRBD2. V lost 0 bases, J lost 10 bases, and 4 bases stayed unmatched. The length of the CDR3 is 13 residues. CDR1 MDHEN and CDR2 SYDVKM come from the germline V gene. CDR3: CASSLWEGRAQYF. For the CDR3, the DNA is TGTGCCAGCAGTTTATGGGAAGGGAGGGCGCAGTATTTT.

This sequence joins TRBV7-2 and TRBJ2-5; TRBD2 aligns across 9 bases. CDR3 length: 17 amino acids. The germline V gene encodes CDR1 SGHTA and CDR2 FQGNSA. V was clipped by 5 bases and J by 1 base; unmatched bases: 11. CDR3 in DNA: TGTGCCAGCAGCCCGGTGGCGGCGGGAGGGGGCCAAGAGACCCAGTACTTC. Protein sequence: CASSPVAAGGGQETQYF.

This chain connects TRBV5-6 to TRBJ1-5; 7 nucleotides match TRBD1. The junction had 9 bases not matched to a gene; V was cut back by 3 bases and J by 6 bases. The CDR3 extends over 15 amino acids. Germline V gene lookup returns CDR1 SGHDT and CDR2 YYEEEE. CDR3 DNA sequence: TGTGCCAGCAGCTCTTTTGACAGGGCCGGTCAGCCCCAGCATTTT. This gives the protein CASSSFDRAGQPQHF.

The rearrangement joins TRBV5-1 to TRBJ2-3; 7 nucleotides line up with TRBD2. V gave up 0 bases and J gave up 9 bases; unmatched junction bases: 4. The CDR3 loop spans 13 amino acids. Germline V lookup: CDR1 SGHRS, CDR2 YFSETQ. CDR3 DNA sequence: TGCGCCAGCAGCTTGGTCGAGCGGGACACGCAGTATTTT. Translating it yields CASSLVERDTQYF.

The chain employs TRBV11-1 and TRBJ2-1, with D tentatively TRBD2 (6 bases). The germline V and J ends were trimmed by 1 base and 10 bases, with 17 bases remaining between them. Germline loops: CDR1 SGHAT, CDR2 FQDESV (reference sequence). There are 15 residues in the CDR3. The CDR3 DNA reads as TGTGCCAGCAGCTTAGATGGATCGGGAGTATGGGAGCAGTTCTTC. This codes for CASSLDGSGVWEQFF.